Listed here is a single T cell receptor beta chain. Its antigen specificity is not known. One base away there is no much larger clone; base qualities are not given. The data were obtained in a study of somatic mutations in cytotoxic T cells in rheumatoid arthritis (dated by TCRdb to between 2016 and 2019). Turning to the overall study: Patient peripheral blood (just under 31 ml EDTA) was drawn right after diagnosis and before any treatment started. To characterize clonality, the study used TCRB deep sequencing while asking whether somatic mutations are carried by expanded CD8+ T-cell clones in newly diagnosed, untreated rheumatoid arthritis. Some T-cell populations stained with V beta antibodies were sorted by flow on a FACSAria II or Sony SH800 to nearly 100% purity, with sorted V beta1+ cells additionally subjected to TCRB sequencing. Patient and control groups had essentially identical median ages. A total of around 60 rheumatoid arthritis patients and 20 or so healthy controls underwent TCRB deep sequencing. Broader findings and caveats from the paper: The slight TRBV07 underrepresentation in patients was not adjusted for multiple comparisons. CD8+ T-cell clonality did not differ significantly between rheumatoid arthritis patients and age-matched healthy controls. In about an eighth of the 65 patients the largest CD8+ clone exceeded 20% of CD8+ cells, and several identical CD8+ TCRB sequences were shared between blood and synovial fluid. It was unknown which antigens the expanded CD8+ clones targeted, and their absence from virus-specific databases did not exclude viral specificity. In patients, CD8+ clonality rose with age (Spearman r ≈ 0.49), which was not the case in healthy controls.

The V and J ends are trimmed by 4 bases and 3 bases, leaving 18 bases between them. Reading from cysteine to phenylalanine, the CDR3 counts 17 amino acids. The sequence is cut down to CDR3 DNA, 51 bases in frame from base 1. Taken from the germline V gene (reference sequence), the CDR1 and CDR2 loops are SEHNR and FQNEAQ. CD4+ and CD8+ cells were isolated by positive magnetic bead selection on an AutoMACS, and purity was checked by flow cytometry. After a first flow cytometry screen using a TCR V beta antibody panel, clonal expansions were characterized through TCRB deep sequencing of sorted CD8+ fractions. Isolation of peripheral blood mononuclear cells was done through Ficoll-Paque PLUS density gradient separation. DNA was extracted from CD4-enriched, CD8-enriched or PBMC samples with Nucleospin Tissue or Tissue XS kits and quantified with a Qubit 2.0 fluorometer. TCRB CDR3 sequencing used the immunoSEQ assay on genomic DNA. Regarding the original processing steps: When patient CD8+ clones exceeding 1% were checked against published virus-specific TCRB sequences, only a few matched. The analyses included only productive TCRB rearrangements. Defining a clone by its unique TCRB CDR3 sequence, the study calculated clonality as a productive clonality index derived from Shannon entropy. Repertoire overlap for a pair of samples was computed from each clone's template counts relative to total templates per sample. A correlation with a Spearman r of 0.55 to 0.75 was found between V-gene usage by flow cytometry and V-gene usage by TCRB sequencing. Here the immuneACCESS table is served through TCRdb, limited to in-frame sequences with V and J called. Missing clones are a known gap in these copies; in checked studies unresolved V genes cover under half, and the rest lacks a known reason. The V and J calls and clone size were taken over from that table, and D and trimming were inferred from the DNA. This sample gives about 7,100 clones in total; roughly 75% of them show up just once. The leading ten clones occupy approximately 11% of the sample.

The receptor was derived from an adult with rheumatoid arthritis. Sequencing input: CD8+ T cells sorted from blood. Recombination joined TRBV7-9 with TRBJ2-2; 6 matching bases give a weak D call of TRBD1. The CDR3 sequence is CASSYQTPGVHTGELFF. The base sequence is TGTGCCAGCAGCTACCAAACCCCAGGGGTACACACCGGGGAGCTGTTTTTT.